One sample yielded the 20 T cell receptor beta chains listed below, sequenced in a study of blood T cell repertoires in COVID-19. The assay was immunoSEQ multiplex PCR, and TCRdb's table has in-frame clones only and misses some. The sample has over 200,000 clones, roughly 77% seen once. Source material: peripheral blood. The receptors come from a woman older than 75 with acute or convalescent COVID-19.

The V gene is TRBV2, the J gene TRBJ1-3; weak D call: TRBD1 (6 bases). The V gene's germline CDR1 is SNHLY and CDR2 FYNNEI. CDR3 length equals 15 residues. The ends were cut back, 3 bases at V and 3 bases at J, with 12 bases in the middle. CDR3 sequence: CASSDMGTNGNTIYF. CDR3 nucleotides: TGTGCCAGCAGTGATATGGGGACAAATGGAAACACCATATATTTT.

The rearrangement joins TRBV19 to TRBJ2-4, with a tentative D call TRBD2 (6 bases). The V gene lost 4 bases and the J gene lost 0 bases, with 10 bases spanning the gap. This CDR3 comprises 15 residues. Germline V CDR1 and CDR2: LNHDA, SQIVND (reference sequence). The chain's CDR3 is CASSTGTLAKNIQYF. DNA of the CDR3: TGTGCCAGTAGTACTGGGACTCTAGCCAAAAACATTCAGTACTTC.

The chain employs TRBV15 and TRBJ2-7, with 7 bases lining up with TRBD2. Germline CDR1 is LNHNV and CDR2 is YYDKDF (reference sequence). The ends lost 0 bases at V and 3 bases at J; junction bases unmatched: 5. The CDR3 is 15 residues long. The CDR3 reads CATSRDLGGSYEQYF. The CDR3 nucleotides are TGTGCCACCAGCAGAGATTTAGGCGGGAGCTACGAGCAGTACTTC.

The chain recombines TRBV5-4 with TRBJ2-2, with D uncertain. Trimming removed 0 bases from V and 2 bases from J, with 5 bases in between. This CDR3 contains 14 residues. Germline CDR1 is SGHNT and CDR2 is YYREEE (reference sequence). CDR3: CASSLDSNTGELFF. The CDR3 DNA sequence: TGTGCCAGCAGCTTGGACAGCAACACCGGGGAGCTGTTTTTT.

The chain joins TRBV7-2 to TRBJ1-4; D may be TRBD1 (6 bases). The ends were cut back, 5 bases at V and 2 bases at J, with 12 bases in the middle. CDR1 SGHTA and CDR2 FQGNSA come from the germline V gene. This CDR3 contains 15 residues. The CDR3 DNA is TGTGCCAGCAGCCCCCACAGGGTGACTAATGAAAAACTGTTTTTT. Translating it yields CASSPHRVTNEKLFF.

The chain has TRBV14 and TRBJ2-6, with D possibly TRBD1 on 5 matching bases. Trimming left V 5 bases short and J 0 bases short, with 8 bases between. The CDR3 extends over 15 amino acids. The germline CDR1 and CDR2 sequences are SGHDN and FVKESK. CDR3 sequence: CASSDSGSGANVLTF. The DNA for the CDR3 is TGTGCCAGCAGCGACAGTGGCTCTGGGGCCAACGTCCTGACTTTC.

CDR3: CASSSLGAGNRGNTEAFF. CDR3 DNA sequence: TGTGCCAGCAGCTCTCTGGGTGCGGGTAACAGGGGAAACACTGAAGCTTTCTTT. The chain recombines TRBV7-9 with TRBJ1-1; 7 bases map to TRBD1. The V segment lost 4 bases and the J segment 2 bases; nucleotides outside the gene matches: 16. The CDR3 covers 18 residues. Germline-derived CDR1 and CDR2 are SEHNR and FQNEAQ (reference sequence).

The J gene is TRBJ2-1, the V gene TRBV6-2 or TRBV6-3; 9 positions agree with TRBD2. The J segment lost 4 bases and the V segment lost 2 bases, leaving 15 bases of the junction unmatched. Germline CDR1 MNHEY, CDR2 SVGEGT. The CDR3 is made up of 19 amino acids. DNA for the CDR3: TGTGCCAGCAGTTACCTCGCGGGGGGGCCGAGAACCAGTTACAATGAGCAGTTCTTC. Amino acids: CASSYLAGGPRTSYNEQFF.

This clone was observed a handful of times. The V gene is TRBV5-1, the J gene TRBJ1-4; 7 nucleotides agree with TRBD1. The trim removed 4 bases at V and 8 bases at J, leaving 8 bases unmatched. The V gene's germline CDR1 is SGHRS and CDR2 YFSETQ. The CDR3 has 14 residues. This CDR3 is CASSPDRVGEKLFF. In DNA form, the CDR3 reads TGCGCCAGCAGCCCTGACAGGGTTGGGGAAAAACTGTTTTTT.

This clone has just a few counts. The CDR3 loop reads CASSRGSYGYTF. The CDR3 DNA reads TGCGCCAGCAGCCGGGGGAGCTATGGCTACACCTTC. V gene TRBV5-1 combines with J gene TRBJ1-2, with D possibly being TRBD1 (5 bases). This CDR3 is 12 amino acids long. V shed 4 bases and J shed 4 bases, with 8 bases lying between them. Looked up from germline, CDR1 is SGHRS and CDR2 is YFSETQ.

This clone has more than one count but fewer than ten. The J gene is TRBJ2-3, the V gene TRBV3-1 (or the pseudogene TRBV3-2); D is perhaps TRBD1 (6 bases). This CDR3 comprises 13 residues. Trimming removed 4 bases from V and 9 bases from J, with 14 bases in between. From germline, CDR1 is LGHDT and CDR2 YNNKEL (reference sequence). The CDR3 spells CASSPGVTGTQYF. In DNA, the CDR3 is TGTGCCAGCAGCCCAGGGGTAACAGGAACGCAGTATTTT.

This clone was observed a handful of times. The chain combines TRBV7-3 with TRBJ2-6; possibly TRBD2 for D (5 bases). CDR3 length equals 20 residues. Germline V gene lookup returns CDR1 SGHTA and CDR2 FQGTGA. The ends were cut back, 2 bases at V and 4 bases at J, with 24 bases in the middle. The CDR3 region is CASSLGSLGTLAKGANVLTF. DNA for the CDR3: TGTGCCAGCAGCTTAGGGTCCCTAGGAACCCTAGCTAAGGGGGCCAACGTCCTGACTTTC.

In DNA form, the CDR3 reads TGTGCCAGCAGCTTGAAGGGGGTGGGATCCTACAATGAGCAGTTCTTC. Translation gives CASSLKGVGSYNEQFF. J is TRBJ2-1 and V is TRBV7-9, with D possibly matching TRBD1 (6 bases). The CDR3 is 16 amino acids. The germline V and J ends were trimmed by 3 bases and 1 base, with 13 bases remaining between them. CDR1 and CDR2 from the germline V gene are SEHNR and FQNEAQ (reference sequence).

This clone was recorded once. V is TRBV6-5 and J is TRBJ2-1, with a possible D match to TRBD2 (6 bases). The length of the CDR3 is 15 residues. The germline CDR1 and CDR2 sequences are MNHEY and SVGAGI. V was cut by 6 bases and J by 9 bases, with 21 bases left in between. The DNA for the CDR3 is TGTGCCAGCAGCCGTGACGGCGGGGCTATCATTGAGCAGTTCTTC. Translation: CASSRDGGAIIEQFF.

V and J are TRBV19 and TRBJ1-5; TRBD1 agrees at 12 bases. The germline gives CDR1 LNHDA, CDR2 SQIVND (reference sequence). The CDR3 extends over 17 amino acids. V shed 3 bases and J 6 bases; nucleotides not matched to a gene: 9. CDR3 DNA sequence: TGTGCCAGTAGTATCCCTACCGGGACAGGGGGCCTTCAGCCCCAGCATTTT. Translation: CASSIPTGTGGLQPQHF.

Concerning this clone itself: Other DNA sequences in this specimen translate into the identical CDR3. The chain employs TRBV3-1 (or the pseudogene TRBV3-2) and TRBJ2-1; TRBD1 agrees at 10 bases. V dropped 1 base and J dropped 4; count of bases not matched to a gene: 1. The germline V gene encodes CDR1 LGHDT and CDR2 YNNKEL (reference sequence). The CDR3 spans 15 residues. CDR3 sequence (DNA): TGTGCCAGCAGCCAAGGACAGGGGGCTTACAATGAGCAGTTCTTC. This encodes CASSQGQGAYNEQFF.

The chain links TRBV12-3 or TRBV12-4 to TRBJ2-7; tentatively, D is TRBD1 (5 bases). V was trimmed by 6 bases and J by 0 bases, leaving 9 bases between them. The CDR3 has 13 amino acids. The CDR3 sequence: CASRRQSSYEQYF. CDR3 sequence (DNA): TGTGCCAGCAGAAGACAGAGCTCCTACGAGCAGTACTTC.

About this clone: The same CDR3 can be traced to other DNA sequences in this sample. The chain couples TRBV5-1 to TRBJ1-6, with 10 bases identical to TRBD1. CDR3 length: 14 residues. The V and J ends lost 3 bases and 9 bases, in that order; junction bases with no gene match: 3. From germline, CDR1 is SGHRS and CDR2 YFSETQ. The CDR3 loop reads CASSWDRGLSPLHF. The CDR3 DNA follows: TGCGCCAGCAGCTGGGACAGGGGACTTTCACCCCTCCACTTT. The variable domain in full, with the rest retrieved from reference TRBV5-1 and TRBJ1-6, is KAGVTQTPRYLIKTRGQQVTLSCSPISGHRSVSWYQQTPGQGLQFLFEYFSETQRNKGNFPGRFSGRQFSNSRSEMNVSTLELGDSALYLCASSWDRGLSPLHFGNGTRLTVT.

CDR3 region: CASSLGRGAEAFF. CDR3 coding DNA: TGCGCCAGCAGCTTAGGAAGGGGCGCTGAAGCTTTCTTT. The chain employs TRBV5-1 and TRBJ1-1; D is perhaps TRBD1 (5 bases). The CDR3 extends over 13 amino acids. Germline V gene data show CDR1 as SGHRS and CDR2 as YFSETQ. Trimming removed 2 bases from V and 6 bases from J, with 11 bases in between. The full variable domain, its missing parts supplied by reference TRBV5-1 and TRBJ1-1, is KAGVTQTPRYLIKTRGQQVTLSCSPISGHRSVSWYQQTPGQGLQFLFEYFSETQRNKGNFPGRFSGRQFSNSRSEMNVSTLELGDSALYLCASSLGRGAEAFFGQGTRLTVV.

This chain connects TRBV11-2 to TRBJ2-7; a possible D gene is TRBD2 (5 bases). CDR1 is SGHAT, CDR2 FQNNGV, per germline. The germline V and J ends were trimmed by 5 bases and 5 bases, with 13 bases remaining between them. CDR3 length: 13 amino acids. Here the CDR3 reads CASSPSSLHEQYF. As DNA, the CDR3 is TGTGCCAGCAGCCCTAGCTCCCTTCACGAGCAGTACTTC.